This record concerns one T cell receptor beta chain sequence. The antigen remains unidentified. CDR3 length equals 14 residues. Germline-derived CDR1 and CDR2 are SEHNR and FQNEAQ (reference sequence). After removal of 5 bases from V and 6 bases from J, the junction contained 7 bases not matched to a gene. This sample was taken from a study of T cell responses to AZD1222 COVID-19 vaccine. Study results and caveats: There were mostly white British donors and more females than males, and clonal diversity was possibly underestimated. It was only 6 or 7 AZD1222 recipients who were seropositive at baseline. Unmutated variant regions are reportedly the target of nearly half of TCRs that are spike-specific.

Profiled with immunoSEQ multiplex PCR; TCRdb holds only in-frame clones, not every one. The profile shows fewer than 150,000 clones, 80% to 95% of them singletons. V and J are TRBV7-9 and TRBJ2-1, with 7 bases aligning to TRBD1. The clonotype comes from an adult who received the AZD1222 COVID-19 vaccine. This specimen consisted of peripheral blood, obtained 28 days after the second AZD1222 dose. The CDR3 reads CASSHSGTVNEQFF. The DNA of the CDR3 is TGTGCCAGCAGCCATTCCGGGACAGTCAATGAGCAGTTCTTC.